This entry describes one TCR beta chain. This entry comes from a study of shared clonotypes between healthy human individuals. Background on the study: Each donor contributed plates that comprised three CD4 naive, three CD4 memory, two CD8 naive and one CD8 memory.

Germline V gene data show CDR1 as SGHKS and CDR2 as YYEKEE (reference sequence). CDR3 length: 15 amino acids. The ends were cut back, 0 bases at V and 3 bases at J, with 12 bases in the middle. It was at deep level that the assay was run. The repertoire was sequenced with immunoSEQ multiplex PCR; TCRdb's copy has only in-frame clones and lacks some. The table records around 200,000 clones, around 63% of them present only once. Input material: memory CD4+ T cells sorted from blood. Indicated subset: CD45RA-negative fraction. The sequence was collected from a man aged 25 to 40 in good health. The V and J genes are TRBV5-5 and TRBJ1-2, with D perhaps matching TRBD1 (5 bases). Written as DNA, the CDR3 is TGTGCCAGCAGCTTGGCAAGGGGTCCCTACTATGGCTACACCTTC. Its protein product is CASSLARGPYYGYTF.